This TCR beta chain was identified during a study of CD8+CD57+ T cells in acquired aplastic anemia. This CDR3 contains 14 residues. Losses at the gene ends were 3 bases for V and 4 bases for J; bases not matched to a gene: 4. Germline CDR1 SGHTA, CDR2 FQGTGA. Patients chosen for sequencing had CD8+CD57+ cells that had expanded, as shown by flow cytometry. Study results and caveats: Overlapping CD8+ CDR3 repertoires of patients and controls contained roughly 27 shared sequences. Statistical testing detected no significant gap in CD8+ Simpson's diversity between patients and controls.

The template used for profiling TCR beta VDJ and CDR3 was genomic DNA. Via MiXCR, TCRdb re-called the reads, giving one row per CDR3 protein. Here the sample spans about 160,000 distinct CDR3 sequences, around half being singletons. As for this clonotype: No antigen is known for it.

V gene TRBV7-3 combines with J gene TRBJ2-3; 7 positions match TRBD1. The sample consisted of sorted CD4+, CD8+, or CD8+CD57+ T cells (not recorded which) from PBMCs. This receptor was identified in a human donor with aplastic anemia. The CDR3 sequence: CASSFHRGADTQYF. In DNA form, the CDR3 reads TGTGCCAGCAGCTTCCACAGGGGAGCAGATACGCAGTATTTT.